This TCR beta chain was sequenced during a study of T cell changes during pregnancy in multiple sclerosis. Method: immunoSEQ multiplex PCR; TCRdb's copy keeps in-frame clones and lacks some. The sample contains about 45,000 clones, roughly nine tenths of which appear only once. Trimming cost V 3 bases and J 6 bases; bases outside gene matches: 12. Germline V gives CDR1 GTSNPN, CDR2 SVGIG (reference sequence). The CDR3 is 16 amino acids. J is TRBJ2-2 and V is TRBV30; 8 nucleotides line up with TRBD2. The input for sequencing was CD4+ T cells from peripheral blood mononuclear cells, taken in the first trimester of pregnancy. This receptor was obtained from a female donor with multiple sclerosis, enrolled in a pregnancy study. The CDR3 protein is CAWRLPGTRSAGELFF. The DNA of the CDR3 is TGTGCCTGGAGGCTCCCCGGGACTAGAAGTGCCGGGGAGCTGTTTTTT.